The 5 T cell receptor beta chains below were found in one sample sequenced in a study of T-cell reconstitution after alpha-beta-depleted transplantation in children. Unique molecular identifiers were used in preparing the TCRbeta library. TCRdb re-called the PCR reads through MiXCR, storing one row per CDR3 protein. The sample lists about 980,000 distinct CDR3 sequences, around 30% occurring once. Material: PBMCs, mostly from graft donor cells, obtained 360 days after TCRalphabeta/CD19-depleted stem cell transplant. The receptors originated from a boy under two years old who had a stem cell transplant for SCID, so the T cells may come from the graft donor.

This chain connects TRBV5-1 to TRBJ2-2; 7 nucleotides match TRBD1. CDR3 length: 15 amino acids. Trimming removed 2 bases from V and 6 bases from J; junction bases left unmatched: 7. The germline CDR1 and CDR2 sequences are SGHRS and YFSETQ. The DNA for the CDR3 is TGCGCCAGCAGCTTACTTCTGACAGGGCCCGGGGAGCTGTTTTTT. Translated: CASSLLLTGPGELFF.

This clonotype occurred a few times. V gene TRBV19 combines with J gene TRBJ2-7, with D possibly matching TRBD2 (6 bases). Trimming stripped 3 bases from V and 6 bases from J, with 12 bases between. The CDR3 has 13 amino acids. Germline V gives CDR1 LNHDA, CDR2 SQIVND (reference sequence). In DNA, the CDR3 is TGTGCCAGTAGTATGGCCGGGGGTAGCGAGCAGTACTTC. Protein product: CASSMAGGSEQYF.

This clonotype has a count of ten or more. The genes are TRBV29-1 and TRBJ2-7, with TRBD1 identical over 8 bases. V lost 1 base, J lost 6 bases, and 5 bases stayed unmatched. This CDR3 region has 13 residues. Looked up from germline, CDR1 is SQVTM and CDR2 is ANQGSEA. The CDR3, as DNA: TGCAGCGTTGAAGGGCCAGGGGGCAGCGAGCAGTACTTC. Its translation is CSVEGPGGSEQYF.

The chain has TRBV12-3 or TRBV12-4 and TRBJ1-2; the D gene is possibly TRBD1 (5 bases). This CDR3 comprises 14 residues. Trimming stripped 4 bases from V and 1 base from J, with 10 bases between. The CDR3 sequence: CASSSGTFNYGYTF. For the CDR3, the DNA is TGTGCCAGCAGTTCCGGGACTTTTAACTATGGCTACACCTTC.

This sequence joins TRBV20-1 and TRBJ2-7, with D possibly TRBD2 on 5 matching bases. Germline-derived CDR1 and CDR2 are DFQATT and SNEGSKA (reference sequence). CDR3 length: 12 residues. Trimming pared 2 bases from V and 3 bases from J, leaving 8 bases between. The CDR3 DNA reads as TGCAGTGCTAGACCCGGGAACTACGAGCAGTACTTC. Amino acids: CSARPGNYEQYF.